The clone carrying this T cell receptor beta chain appeared many times. Its antigen is not known. This sample is part of a study of T cells after yellow fever vaccination. TCR cDNA, made by 5'RACE template switching, carried an added universal primer site and UMIs. In TCRdb, the 5' RACE reads were re-called with MiXCR into one record per CDR3 protein. This sample has about 170,000 distinct CDR3 sequences, with approximately 6.2% found just once. Study-level points and caveats: On re-exposure, the response was weaker but peaked faster, at day 5 versus 15.

Trimming took off 0 bases at V and 6 bases at J, with 12 bases between the two ends. CDR3 length equals 15 residues. CDR1 is SGHRS, CDR2 YFSETQ, per germline. The sample here was CD4+ T cells sorted from PBMCs, taken on the day of the first yellow fever vaccination. The chain employs TRBV5-1 and TRBJ2-2; possible D gene TRBD2, 6 bases. This receptor was obtained from a man aged 18 to 35 who received the YFV17D yellow fever vaccine. This chain's CDR3 is CASSLAGGRPGELFF. The CDR3 nucleotides read TGCGCCAGCAGCTTGGCCGGGGGAAGGCCCGGGGAGCTGTTTTTT.